A single sample is the source of the 22 T cell receptor beta chains below, sequenced in a study of Graves' ophthalmopathy and Graves' hyperthyroidism. RNA transcripts were the source from which TCR beta CDR3 regions were amplified. First-round RT-PCR relied on HTBI primers, and a second-round multiplex PCR came next. TCRdb called the multiplex PCR reads again in MiXCR, with one record for every CDR3 protein. The sample lists around 1.1 million distinct CDR3 sequences, approximately 35% occurring once. Input material: peripheral blood or thyroid tissue (not recorded which). The origin of the receptors is an adult man with Graves' hyperthyroidism.

The chain combines TRBV25-1 with TRBJ1-1; D not resolved. Per germline, CDR1 MGHDK and CDR2 SYGVNS. Trimming shortened V by 10 bases and J by 1 base, and 7 bases separated the two germline ends. The CDR3 contains 11 residues. CDR3 protein: CANARNTEAFF. For the CDR3, the DNA is TGTGCCAACGCAAGGAACACTGAAGCTTTCTTT.

This chain uses TRBV29-1 with TRBJ1-1; D is possibly TRBD1 (6 bases). CDR1 and CDR2 from the germline V gene are SQVTM and ANQGSEA. V lost 3 bases and J lost 3, with 14 bases in between. This CDR3 has 14 residues. The CDR3 is CSVDISGQHTEAFF. For the CDR3, the DNA is TGCAGCGTTGATATCTCCGGACAGCACACTGAAGCTTTCTTT.

With regard to this clonotype: Since a much larger clone is just one base distant, this may be a read error. The rearrangement uses TRBV9 and TRBJ1-4; D gene ambiguous. This CDR3 comprises 16 residues. From germline, CDR1 is SGDLS and CDR2 YYNGEE. V gave up 0 bases and J gave up 0 bases, with 9 bases separating them. The CDR3 DNA sequence: TGTGCCAGCAGCGTAGAAGCGGGTGCAACTAATGAAAAACTGTTTTTT. It codes for CASSVEAGATNEKLFF. The whole variable domain, filled in from reference TRBV9 and TRBJ1-4, reads DSGVTQTPKHLITATGQRVTLRCSPRSGDLSVYWYQQSLDQGLQFLIQYYNGEERAKGNILERFSAQQFPDLHSELNLSSLELGDSALYFCASSVEAGATNEKLFFGSGTQLSVL.

Only a few counts were recorded for this clonotype. The rearrangement links TRBV27 to TRBJ1-2; 7 bases are shared with TRBD1. J gave up 8 bases and V 8 bases, and 11 bases lay outside the gene matches. This CDR3 spans 13 amino acids. Germline CDR1 MNHEY, CDR2 SMNVEV (reference sequence). The CDR3 sequence: CASGYRQGQGYTF. Written as DNA, the CDR3 is TGTGCCAGCGGGTACCGACAGGGCCAAGGCTACACCTTC.

The chain carries TRBV20-1 and TRBJ1-2; no definite D call. The V gene's germline CDR1 is DFQATT and CDR2 SNEGSKA (reference sequence). V dropped 6 bases and J dropped 1 base, with 9 bases sitting between them. This CDR3 region has 12 residues. This chain's CDR3 is CSAPEVNYGYTF. DNA of the CDR3: TGCAGTGCCCCTGAGGTTAACTATGGCTACACCTTC.

The chain employs TRBV6-5 and TRBJ2-2; a possible D gene is TRBD2 (7 bases). The CDR3 is 13 amino acids. Germline V gene sequence: CDR1 MNHEY, CDR2 SVGAGI. V was clipped by 8 bases and J by 5 bases, with 12 bases between them. This chain's CDR3 is CASGGGATGELFF. CDR3 in DNA: TGTGCCAGCGGGGGGGGGGCGACCGGGGAGCTGTTTTTT.

The CDR3 DNA sequence: TGTGCCAGCAGTTTATGGACGCCGCATGGCTACACCTTC. Translated, it gives CASSLWTPHGYTF. V usage is TRBV28 and J usage is TRBJ1-2; D unresolved. V dropped 0 bases and J dropped 6 bases, with 8 bases sitting between them. The CDR3 consists of 13 residues. Germline CDR1 and CDR2: MDHEN and SYDVKM.

This clonotype was counted only a few times. The chain has TRBV12-3 or TRBV12-4 and TRBJ2-5; D is unclear. The CDR3 runs to 14 residues. V lost 6 bases to trimming and J lost 1 base, with 12 bases between them. The CDR3 here is CASSPPGFQETQYF. CDR3 coding DNA: TGTGCCAGCAGCCCTCCAGGATTCCAAGAGACCCAGTACTTC.

This clonotype was detected ten times or more. The rearrangement joins TRBV5-8 to TRBJ1-6; weak D call: TRBD1 (5 bases). Germline-derived CDR1 and CDR2 are SGHTS and YDEGEE. Trimming removed 3 bases from V and 9 bases from J, with 13 bases in between. The CDR3 is 14 residues long. The CDR3 nucleotides are TGTGCCAGCAGCTCGGGGGTAACCAGTTCACCCCTCCACTTT. Translating gives CASSSGVTSSPLHF.

The gene calls are TRBV3-1 and TRBJ2-5; 7 positions match TRBD1. V lost 1 base, J lost 3 bases, and 2 bases stayed unmatched. Germline CDR1 and CDR2: LGHDT and YNNKEL (reference sequence). The CDR3 loop spans 14 amino acids. The CDR3 DNA sequence: TGTGCCAGCAGCCAAGTAACAGGGGAAGAGACCCAGTACTTC. Translating it yields CASSQVTGEETQYF.

This clonotype was counted between two and nine times. V is TRBV4-3 and J is TRBJ2-7, with D perhaps TRBD2 (5 bases). Germline V gene sequence: CDR1 LGHNA, CDR2 YSLEER. Trimming shortened V by 0 bases and J by 3 bases, and 18 bases separated the two germline ends. This CDR3 spans 17 amino acids. The CDR3 bases are TGCGCCAGCAGCCAAGAGTGGTTCAGCGGTCGCGTCTACGAGCAGTACTTC. Protein product: CASSQEWFSGRVYEQYF.

This clonotype was detected ten times or more. The chain carries TRBV2 and TRBJ2-7; D gene unclear. The CDR3 is 11 amino acids. Looked up from germline, CDR1 is SNHLY and CDR2 is FYNNEI. Trimming removed 4 bases from V and 5 bases from J, with 6 bases in between. The CDR3 protein is CASSGTHEQYF. The CDR3 coding sequence is TGTGCCAGCAGTGGTACACACGAGCAGTACTTC.

The genes are TRBV7-9 and TRBJ1-2, with TRBD1 matching 7 bases. Germline V CDR1 and CDR2: SEHNR, FQNEAQ (reference sequence). CDR3 length: 14 residues. The V gene end was trimmed by 4 bases and the J gene end by 8 bases; junction bases not matched to a gene: 10. DNA for the CDR3: TGTGCCAGCAGCTATGGGACAGCTCGAGCGGGCTACACCTTC. It specifies CASSYGTARAGYTF.

CDR3 in amino acids: CASSQKGTNQETQYF. In DNA form, the CDR3 reads TGTGCCAGCAGCCAAAAAGGGACAAACCAAGAGACCCAGTACTTC. The chain recombines TRBV7-2 with TRBJ2-5, with D perhaps matching TRBD1 (6 bases). The germline V gene encodes CDR1 SGHTA and CDR2 FQGNSA. Deletions cut 5 bases from V and 0 bases from J, with 13 bases between. CDR3 length equals 15 residues.

This chain uses TRBV25-1 with TRBJ2-7; a weak D match, TRBD1 (5 bases). Trimming pared 1 base from V and 7 bases from J, leaving 14 bases between. The CDR3 loop spans 14 amino acids. CDR1 and CDR2 (germline): MGHDK, SYGVNS. The CDR3 is CASSESAGLREQYF. DNA for the CDR3: TGTGCCAGCAGTGAATCCGCAGGGCTGAGGGAGCAGTACTTC.

This clonotype has only a few counts. The chain links TRBV5-6 to TRBJ2-5; possibly TRBD2 for D (6 bases). CDR1 and CDR2 (germline): SGHDT, YYEEEE. The CDR3 consists of 17 residues. The ends were cut back, 4 bases at V and 0 bases at J, with 19 bases in the middle. The DNA for the CDR3 is TGTGCCAGCAGCGGTGGACTGGGGGGAGACTACCAAGAGACCCAGTACTTC. This encodes CASSGGLGGDYQETQYF.

This clonotype appeared many times. The chain recombines TRBV3-1 with TRBJ1-2; D call uncertain. Trimming pared 0 bases from V and 7 bases from J, leaving 6 bases between. This CDR3 has 12 residues. Germline assignment: CDR1 LGHDT and CDR2 YNNKEL (reference sequence). The CDR3: CASSQDPRGYTF. The CDR3 DNA sequence: TGTGCCAGCAGCCAAGATCCACGTGGCTACACCTTC.

The rearrangement joins TRBV7-8 to TRBJ1-5; unclear D gene. Germline V gene data show CDR1 as SGHVS and CDR2 as FQNEAQ. V was trimmed by 2 bases and J by 6 bases, leaving 23 bases between them. The CDR3 loop spans 18 amino acids. Written as DNA, the CDR3 is TGTGCCAGCAGCTTAAGGCAGGTCTATGGAGTTGAAGGTCAGCCCCAGCATTTT. It translates to CASSLRQVYGVEGQPQHF.

Worth noting for this clonotype: A read error may explain this, as a much larger clone is one base away. This chain links TRBV5-1 with TRBJ2-7; 7 bases fit TRBD1. The CDR3 runs 15 residues. Per the germline V gene, CDR1 is SGHRS and CDR2 is YFSETQ. The chain's CDR3 is CASRTGTVDSYEKYF. The CDR3 nucleotides are TGCGCCAGCAGGACCGGGACAGTGGATTCCTACGAGAAGTACTTC.

This clonotype appeared many times. The chain uses TRBV19 and TRBJ1-1; 7 nucleotides align to TRBD1. The J segment lost 6 bases and the V segment lost 6 bases, leaving 7 bases of the junction unmatched. The germline V gene has CDR1 LNHDA and CDR2 SQIVND (reference sequence). The CDR3 extends over 13 amino acids. The CDR3 DNA follows: TGTGCCAGTAGCACAGGGGCAGGCGCTGAAGCTTTCTTT. It specifies CASSTGAGAEAFF.

V usage is TRBV30 and J usage is TRBJ1-5; a weak D match, TRBD1 (5 bases). V was shortened by 0 bases and J by 0 bases, with 12 bases between the two germline ends. The CDR3 runs to 16 residues. Germline loops: CDR1 GTSNPN, CDR2 SVGIG (reference sequence). This CDR3 reads CAWSVSGTFSNQPQHF. For the CDR3, the DNA is TGTGCCTGGAGTGTAAGTGGGACCTTTAGCAATCAGCCCCAGCATTTT.

The chain is built from TRBV3-1 and TRBJ2-6; TRBD2 might be the D (6 bases). Germline lookup yields CDR1 LGHDT and CDR2 YNNKEL (reference sequence). The CDR3 is made up of 16 amino acids. V was pared by 6 bases and J by 4 bases, with 16 bases between. CDR3 residues: CASSSSLGGGANVLTF. DNA for the CDR3: TGTGCCAGCAGTTCGTCTTTGGGAGGCGGGGCCAACGTCCTGACTTTC.